This TCR beta chain was found in a study of blood T cell repertoires in COVID-19. About the study: The cDNA or gDNA used as material had been derived from T cells, B-cell-depleted T cells, or PBMCs.

Followed longitudinally, the Seattle patients had been enrolled during active infection. The length of the CDR3 is 13 residues. From germline, CDR1 is MDHEN and CDR2 SYDVKM. Trimming took off 6 bases at V and 3 bases at J, with 11 bases between the two ends. As handled by the study authors: Estimation of nucleated cell counts was performed using reference gene primer amplification. Profiled with immunoSEQ multiplex PCR; TCRdb holds only in-frame clones, not every one. V and J calls and clone size are as listed in that table; D and trimming were resolved from the DNA. Here the sample spans under 250,000 clones, approximately 90% being singletons.

This chain joins TRBV28 and TRBJ1-1; a weak D match, TRBD1 (5 bases). The TCR comes from a man aged 50 to 59 with COVID-19, enrolled during active disease. Material for sequencing was peripheral blood. As DNA, the CDR3 is TGTGCCAGCAGCTTACAAGGGGACACTGAAGCTTTCTTT. Translated: CASSLQGDTEAFF.